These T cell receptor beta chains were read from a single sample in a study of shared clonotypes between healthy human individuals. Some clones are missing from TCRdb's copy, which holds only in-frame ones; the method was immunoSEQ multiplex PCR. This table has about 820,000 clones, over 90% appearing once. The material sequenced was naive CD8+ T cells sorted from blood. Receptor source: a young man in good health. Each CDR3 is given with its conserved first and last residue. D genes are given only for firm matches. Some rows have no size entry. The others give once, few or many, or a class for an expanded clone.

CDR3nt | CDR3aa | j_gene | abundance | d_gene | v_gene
TGTGCCAGCAGCGTAGCTACTAGTTTTGGGAGCGGCTACACCTTC | CASSVATSFGSGYTF | TRBJ1-2 | NA | NA | TRBV9
TGTGCCAGCGGAGGGGGCACCGGGGAGCTGTTTTTT | CASGGGTGELFF | TRBJ2-2 | NA | NA | TRBV28
TGTGCCAGCAGCCCAGGGACCTCAAAAAGCACAGATACGCAGTATTTT | CASSPGTSKSTDTQYF | TRBJ2-3 | NA | NA | TRBV9
TGTGCCAGCAGCTTGCCGATCCGGGACAGGCTGTTTTTT | CASSLPIRDRLFF | TRBJ2-2 | NA | TRBD1 | TRBV11-2
TGTGCCAGCAGTGGACGGCAGGCTTTCTTT | CASSGRQAFF | TRBJ1-1 | NA | NA | TRBV2
TGTGCCAGCAGTGAGTTTCCATACGACCTTTCTAGCACAGATACGCAGTATTTT | CASSEFPYDLSSTDTQYF | TRBJ2-3 | NA | NA | TRBV6-4
TGTGCCAGCAGCACCGGGGAGGAAGGGACCTTACGACAAGAGACCCAGTACTTC | CASSTGEEGTLRQETQYF | TRBJ2-5 | NA | NA | TRBV7-9
TGTGCCAGCAGCTTCGGCGACAATGAGCAGTTCTTC | CASSFGDNEQFF | TRBJ2-1 | NA | NA | TRBV5-4
TGTGCCAGCAGCCCCAGCGGGAGCCCCGGGGAGCTGTTTTTT | CASSPSGSPGELFF | TRBJ2-2 | NA | TRBD2 | TRBV7-3
TGCGCCAGCAGCCCCCAGGGCTACGAGCAGTACTTC | CASSPQGYEQYF | TRBJ2-7 | NA | NA | TRBV5-1
TGTGCCAGCAGCTCTGCGACAAAAACCTACGAGCAGTACTTC | CASSSATKTYEQYF | TRBJ2-7 | NA | NA | TRBV7-2
TGTGCCACTGCGGGATATAGCTCCTACGAGCAGTACTTC | CATAGYSSYEQYF | TRBJ2-7 | once | NA | TRBV27
TGTGCCAGCAGCCTCGGGACTAGCGGGTTCACAGATACGCAGTATTTT | CASSLGTSGFTDTQYF | TRBJ2-3 | NA | TRBD2 | TRBV9